A single sample is the source of the 28 T cell receptor beta chains below, sequenced in a study of CD8 T cells in Susac syndrome. Random hexamers were used to reverse transcribe the RNA input (about 0.5 to 1 ug). MiXCR, run by TCRdb on the immunoSEQ multiplex PCR reads, gives a single entry per CDR3 protein. The sample contains around 200,000 distinct CDR3 sequences, 95% of which appear only once. Sequencing was done on a sample of CD4+ T cells from PBMCs. These receptors came from a human donor with multiple sclerosis.

V is TRBV27 and J is TRBJ1-6; D is possibly TRBD1 (5 bases). CDR1 is MNHEY, CDR2 SMNVEV, per germline (reference sequence). The CDR3 is 15 amino acids. V gave up 6 bases and J gave up 9 bases, with 18 bases separating them. The CDR3 protein is CASRDSAGILSPLHF. DNA for the CDR3: TGTGCCAGCAGAGACAGCGCGGGCATTCTTTCACCCCTCCACTTT.

The chain links TRBV3-1 to TRBJ2-3; unclear D gene. The germline V and J ends were trimmed by 4 bases and 3 bases, with 14 bases remaining between them. Germline CDR1 reads LGHDT; CDR2 reads YNNKEL (reference sequence). The CDR3 is 15 residues long. DNA for the CDR3: TGTGCCAGCAGCCCACATATTGACACTACAGATACGCAGTATTTT. It specifies CASSPHIDTTDTQYF.

The V and J genes are TRBV4-1 and TRBJ1-1, with D uncertain. This CDR3 has 15 residues. V lost 5 bases and J 7 bases, leaving 20 bases between the germline ends. Germline-derived CDR1 and CDR2 are MGHRA and YSYEKL. The CDR3 reads CASSTRRGGPNEAFF. CDR3 nucleotides: TGCGCCAGCAGCACTCGCCGGGGAGGGCCCAATGAAGCTTTCTTT.

This clonotype is a singleton in its sample. The rearrangement uses TRBV12-3 or TRBV12-4 and TRBJ2-3; 8 nucleotides agree with TRBD1. V gave up 5 bases and J gave up 6 bases; unmatched junction bases: 7. This CDR3 has 14 amino acids. The CDR3: CASSPGQAGDTQYF. The CDR3 DNA is TGTGCCAGCAGTCCGGGACAGGCAGGGGATACGCAGTATTTT.

V is TRBV3-1 and J is TRBJ1-1; D call uncertain. The germline V and J ends were trimmed by 5 bases and 0 bases, with 10 bases remaining between them. The CDR3 consists of 14 residues. Germline V lookup: CDR1 LGHDT, CDR2 YNNKEL (reference sequence). CDR3 nucleotide sequence: TGTGCCAGCAGCTACCGGACGGTGAACACTGAAGCTTTCTTT. Translation gives CASSYRTVNTEAFF.

The V and J genes are TRBV6-6 and TRBJ2-7; tentatively, D is TRBD2 (5 bases). The germline V gene has CDR1 MNHNY and CDR2 SVGAGI (reference sequence). Trimming removed 11 bases from V and 2 bases from J, with 13 bases in between. The CDR3 loop spans 12 amino acids. The CDR3 DNA is TGTGCCTCAGGAGGCAGCACCTACGAGCAGTACGTC. Residues: CASGGSTYEQYV.

This rearrangement joins TRBV7-2 to TRBJ2-1; 8 nucleotides match TRBD2. Germline CDR1 SGHTA, CDR2 FQGNSA. V gave up 5 bases and J gave up 7 bases; unmatched junction bases: 10. The CDR3 has 15 residues. The CDR3 reads CASSRVAGGSNEQFF. The CDR3 DNA is TGTGCCAGCAGCCGCGTGGCGGGGGGCTCTAATGAGCAGTTCTTC.

Only one count was recorded for this clonotype. This chain connects TRBV30 to TRBJ2-2; the D is unclear. V was clipped by 0 bases and J by 6 bases, with 8 bases between them. CDR1 and CDR2 from the germline V gene are GTSNPN and SVGIG (reference sequence). The CDR3 consists of 13 residues. CDR3: CAWSVLAPGELFF. The CDR3 bases are TGTGCCTGGAGTGTACTTGCCCCCGGGGAGCTGTTTTTT.

This clonotype appeared once. The V gene is TRBV6-6, the J gene TRBJ2-1; either TRBD1 or TRBD2 may fit D (5 bases each). This CDR3 has 14 residues. Trimming removed 0 bases from V and 7 bases from J, with 10 bases in between. The germline V gene has CDR1 MNHNY and CDR2 SVGAGI (reference sequence). CDR3 bases: TGTGCCAGCAGTTACTCCGGGACCGGGAATGAGCAGTTCTTC. Translation: CASSYSGTGNEQFF.

This chain joins TRBV4-2 and TRBJ2-6; D ambiguous. The CDR3 runs 16 residues. The V and J ends lost 4 bases and 0 bases respectively, with 10 bases between them. Germline V gene sequence: CDR1 LGHNA, CDR2 YNFKEQ. This CDR3 reads CASSLTPSSGANVLTF. The DNA of the CDR3 is TGTGCCAGCAGCCTAACCCCAAGCTCTGGGGCCAACGTCCTGACTTTC.

This chain links TRBV5-1 with TRBJ2-3, with 10 nucleotides matching TRBD1. The CDR3 loop spans 16 amino acids. The germline CDR1 and CDR2 sequences are SGHRS and YFSETQ. V lost 1 base, J lost 4 bases, and 6 bases stayed unmatched. The CDR3 DNA follows: TGCGCCAGCAGCTTGTCCGGGACAGGGGTGGCAGATACGCAGTATTTT. Amino acids: CASSLSGTGVADTQYF.

This clonotype was observed once. This chain connects TRBV5-1 to TRBJ2-3, with TRBD2 matching over 8 bases. Germline V CDR1 and CDR2: SGHRS, YFSETQ. The V and J ends lost 7 bases and 5 bases, in that order; junction bases with no gene match: 9. This CDR3 is built from 14 residues. The CDR3 loop reads CASRPDLAGDTQYF. CDR3 in DNA: TGCGCCAGCCGGCCAGATCTAGCGGGAGATACGCAGTATTTT.

V is TRBV29-1 and J is TRBJ1-1, with D possibly being TRBD1 (5 bases). V was pared by 7 bases and J by 7 bases, with 19 bases between. CDR3 length: 13 residues. Looked up from germline, CDR1 is SQVTM and CDR2 is ANQGSEA. The chain's CDR3 is CSAATGTDYEAFF. CDR3 DNA sequence: TGCAGCGCTGCAACCGGGACTGACTATGAAGCTTTCTTT.

The chain recombines TRBV12-3 or TRBV12-4 with TRBJ2-3; D call uncertain. This CDR3 is built from 14 residues. V was shortened by 6 bases and J by 0 bases, with 10 bases between the two germline ends. The CDR3, as DNA: TGTGCCAGCAGACGGCCCGCTAGCACAGATACGCAGTATTTT. It specifies CASRRPASTDTQYF.

V is TRBV6-5 and J is TRBJ2-1; the D gene is possibly TRBD1 (7 bases). The CDR3 is made up of 13 amino acids. Germline CDR1 reads MNHEY; CDR2 reads SVGAGI. V was pared by 8 bases and J by 9 bases, with 17 bases between. The CDR3 DNA follows: TGTGCCAGCCGCCAAGGAGGGGGCTTTGAGCAGTTCTTC. Translated: CASRQGGGFEQFF.

This rearrangement joins TRBV5-6 to TRBJ1-5, with a weak D call TRBD1 (5 bases). V was trimmed by 3 bases and J by 6 bases, leaving 13 bases between them. Germline loops: CDR1 SGHDT, CDR2 YYEEEE. There are 14 residues in the CDR3. The CDR3 sequence is CASSSGVQGQPQHF. The CDR3, as DNA: TGTGCCAGCAGCTCCGGAGTTCAGGGTCAGCCCCAGCATTTT.

The J gene is TRBJ2-1, the V gene TRBV24-1; 7 bases align to TRBD2. Germline CDR1 and CDR2: KGHDR and SFDVKD. The CDR3 covers 13 residues. V lost 1 base to trimming and J lost 14 bases; unmatched junction nucleotides: 7. The CDR3 DNA sequence: TGTGCCACCAGTGATTTTACGGGGGGTGGTAAGTTCTTC. Its translation: CATSDFTGGGKFF.

The V and J genes are TRBV29-1 and TRBJ2-3; 10 bases agree with TRBD1. The CDR3 length is 14 residues. The J segment lost 4 bases and the V segment lost 2 bases, leaving 3 bases of the junction unmatched. The germline V gene has CDR1 SQVTM and CDR2 ANQGSEA. This chain's CDR3 is CSVERGTGADTQYF. CDR3 nucleotides: TGCAGCGTTGAACGTGGGACAGGGGCAGATACGCAGTATTTT.

A few counts support this clonotype. The chain employs TRBV12-3 or TRBV12-4 and TRBJ2-5, with TRBD2 as a possible D gene (6 bases). V gave up 1 base and J gave up 5 bases, with 8 bases separating them. This CDR3 has 13 amino acids. The CDR3 reads CASSLDGGETQYF. As DNA, the CDR3 is TGTGCCAGCAGTTTAGATGGAGGGGAGACCCAGTACTTC.

This clonotype was seen only once. This chain joins TRBV12-3 or TRBV12-4 and TRBJ2-1; 7 bases are shared with TRBD2. The V and J ends lost 0 bases and 10 bases, in that order; junction bases with no gene match: 6. This CDR3 contains 14 residues. The CDR3 here is CASSLARSRGEQFF. The CDR3 nucleotides read TGTGCCAGCAGTTTAGCCCGTTCGCGGGGGGAGCAGTTCTTC.

This sequence joins TRBV5-6 and TRBJ1-2; D may be TRBD1 (6 bases). Trimming took 4 bases from V and 2 from J, leaving 12 bases between them. This CDR3 has 14 amino acids. Germline V gene sequence: CDR1 SGHDT, CDR2 YYEEEE. This chain's CDR3 is CASSPPRGNYGYTF. The CDR3 DNA reads as TGTGCCAGCAGCCCCCCGAGGGGGAACTATGGCTACACCTTC.

The chain combines TRBV29-1 with TRBJ2-5, with D possibly being TRBD1 or TRBD2 (6 bases each). The germline CDR1 and CDR2 sequences are SQVTM and ANQGSEA. The CDR3 consists of 13 residues. Trimming cost V 3 bases and J 5 bases, with 13 bases left between them. The CDR3 sequence: CSVDTGGGETQYF. CDR3 coding DNA: TGCAGCGTTGATACCGGGGGCGGCGAGACCCAGTACTTC.

V gene TRBV2 combines with J gene TRBJ2-1; tentatively, D is TRBD2 (6 bases). The V and J ends lost 3 bases and 5 bases respectively, with 14 bases between them. The germline gives CDR1 SNHLY, CDR2 FYNNEI. This CDR3 is built from 15 residues. CDR3 sequence (DNA): TGTGCCAGCAGTGATCGGGCGGGGAGACACAATGAGCAGTTCTTC. As protein: CASSDRAGRHNEQFF.

The chain carries TRBV12-3 or TRBV12-4 and TRBJ2-1; 7 bases agree with TRBD1. This CDR3 comprises 12 residues. V was clipped by 1 base and J by 9 bases; unmatched bases: 0. The CDR3 DNA reads TGTGCCAGCAGTTTAGGGACAGGTGAGCAGTTCTTC. Residues: CASSLGTGEQFF.

The rearrangement joins TRBV29-1 to TRBJ2-7, with 8 bases matching TRBD1. V lost 7 bases to trimming and J lost 5 bases; unmatched junction nucleotides: 4. The CDR3 extends over 11 amino acids. The germline V gene has CDR1 SQVTM and CDR2 ANQGSEA. CDR3 residues: CSATGVHEQYV. The CDR3 nucleotides are TGCAGCGCGACAGGGGTCCACGAGCAGTACGTC.

The chain has TRBV29-1 and TRBJ1-1; 9 bases line up with TRBD1. The V gene's germline CDR1 is SQVTM and CDR2 ANQGSEA. The V and J ends lost 7 bases and 2 bases, in that order; junction bases with no gene match: 5. CDR3 length: 13 residues. In nucleotides, the CDR3 is TGCAGCGCCGAAACAGGGGGCAACACTGAAGCTTTCTTT. Protein: CSAETGGNTEAFF.

This rearrangement joins TRBV27 to TRBJ2-7; perhaps D is TRBD1 or TRBD2 (5 bases each). Trimming took off 4 bases at V and 5 bases at J, with 9 bases between the two ends. Per germline, CDR1 MNHEY and CDR2 SMNVEV (reference sequence). CDR3 length equals 12 residues. The DNA for the CDR3 is TGTGCCAGCAGTTCATCGGGACACGAGCAGTACGTC. Its translation: CASSSSGHEQYV.

This chain connects TRBV12-3 or TRBV12-4 to TRBJ2-1; TRBD2 matches at 14 bases. V lost 8 bases, J lost 0 bases, and 12 bases stayed unmatched. The CDR3 is 19 residues long. The CDR3 region has the DNA TGTGCCAGCGGAGGACTAGCGGGGGGCCTAGCGAGCTCCTACAATGAGCAGTTCTTC. This codes for CASGGLAGGLASSYNEQFF.